The 14 T cell receptor beta chains given below trace back to one sample, sequenced in a study of blood T cells in healthy people across ages. Alongside a J-beta primer mix, a sample-barcoded 5' primer served in a second PCR lasting 7 to 11 cycles. One entry per CDR3 protein, called by TCRdb with MiXCR from the 5' RACE reads. This table has 1.6 million or so distinct CDR3 sequences, 34% appearing once. Source material: blood. The receptors stem from a woman aged 25 to 45 in good health.

CDR3 in DNA: TGTGCCAGCAGGACAGATGGGGTTGCCGGGGAGCTGTTTTTT. Protein: CASRTDGVAGELFF. V and J are TRBV6-5 and TRBJ2-2; D may be TRBD1 (5 bases). This CDR3 contains 14 residues. V was cut by 6 bases and J by 6 bases, with 14 bases left in between. In germline, CDR1 is MNHEY, CDR2 SVGAGI.

There are a few counts of this clonotype. At one end, the junction sequence differs from germline, possibly due to a read error. The rearrangement links TRBV6-1 to TRBJ2-7; D remains unclear. The length of the CDR3 is 14 residues. Germline CDR1 MNHNS, CDR2 SASEGT. The CDR3 nucleotides are TGTGCCAGCAGTGAAGTAGCCAGCTCCTCCGAGCAGTACTTC. Encoded protein: CASSEVASSSEQYF.

This chain uses TRBV4-2 with TRBJ2-3; weak D call: TRBD2 (6 bases). The germline V gene has CDR1 LGHNA and CDR2 YNFKEQ. The CDR3 runs to 15 residues. V lost 0 bases and J 2 bases, leaving 9 bases between the germline ends. CDR3 in DNA: TGTGCCAGCAGCCAAGAGGGACTTTTCACAGATACGCAGTATTTT. The encoded protein is CASSQEGLFTDTQYF.

The chain joins TRBV7-9 to TRBJ1-2; D gene ambiguous. Per germline, CDR1 SEHNR and CDR2 FQNEAQ (reference sequence). Trimming cost V 5 bases and J 4 bases, with 11 bases left between them. The CDR3 has 13 residues. The CDR3 sequence is CASSNTAAYGYTF. The CDR3 DNA reads as TGTGCCAGCAGCAACACGGCTGCCTATGGCTACACCTTC.

The rearrangement uses TRBV6-1 and TRBJ2-7; D remains unclear. CDR1 and CDR2 from the germline V gene are MNHNS and SASEGT. Trimming stripped 4 bases from V and 6 bases from J, with 10 bases between. The CDR3 runs to 12 residues. The CDR3 coding sequence is TGTGCCAGCAGTGGAAGCAGGTCCGAGCAGTACTTC. Translation gives CASSGSRSEQYF.

This chain uses TRBV27 with TRBJ2-2; 7 bases match TRBD2. CDR1 is MNHEY and CDR2 is SMNVEV in the germline V gene (reference sequence). The CDR3 length is 15 residues. Trimming removed 8 bases from V and 7 bases from J; junction bases left unmatched: 13. CDR3 region: CASGQGLLLDGELFF. The CDR3 DNA reads TGTGCCAGCGGCCAGGGACTACTCCTGGACGGGGAGCTGTTTTTT.

This clonotype was counted at least ten times. V is TRBV12-3 or TRBV12-4 and J is TRBJ2-7; TRBD2 agrees at 7 bases. This CDR3 comprises 14 residues. Trimming removed 2 bases from V and 2 bases from J; junction bases left unmatched: 3. DNA of the CDR3: TGTGCCAGCAGTTTATCGCTAGCGGCCTACGAGCAGTACTTC. Translated, it gives CASSLSLAAYEQYF.

This clonotype has just a few counts. The chain is built from TRBV30 and TRBJ2-3, with 7 bases that match TRBD2. The trim removed 2 bases at V and 1 base at J, leaving 3 bases unmatched. Germline CDR1 reads GTSNPN; CDR2 reads SVGIG (reference sequence). The CDR3 covers 14 residues. The CDR3 is CAWSSSGGTDTQYF. The CDR3 DNA sequence: TGTGCCTGGAGTTCCAGCGGGGGCACAGATACGCAGTATTTT.

This clonotype occurred a few times. This rearrangement joins TRBV6-6 to TRBJ2-1; the D gene is possibly TRBD2 (6 bases). Germline-derived CDR1 and CDR2 are MNHNY and SVGAGI (reference sequence). The V gene lost 7 bases and the J gene lost 12 bases, with 13 bases spanning the gap. The CDR3 has 11 residues. CDR3 residues: CASTGHGGQFF. CDR3 DNA sequence: TGTGCCAGCACGGGTCACGGGGGGCAGTTCTTC.

The CDR3 DNA reads TGCAGCGTTGACGTTTATCTCAGACTAGCGGAAGTGGGAGCCAAAAACATTCAGTACTTC. Translated: CSVDVYLRLAEVGAKNIQYF. The V gene is TRBV29-1, the J gene TRBJ2-4, with 9 bases aligning to TRBD2. The CDR3 has 20 amino acids. Germline V gene sequence: CDR1 SQVTM, CDR2 ANQGSEA. J lost 0 bases, V lost 3 bases, and 18 bases had no gene match.

In its sample, this clonotype was seen many times. The chain employs TRBV12-3 or TRBV12-4 and TRBJ2-7; D gene unclear. Deletions cut 6 bases from V and 2 bases from J, with 17 bases between. This CDR3 is built from 15 residues. The CDR3 sequence is CASSLGVTPTYEQYF. CDR3 nucleotides: TGTGCCAGCAGCCTTGGCGTCACGCCTACCTACGAGCAGTACTTC.

The table lists this clonotype with a few counts. The chain employs TRBV9 and TRBJ2-3; 13 nucleotides agree with TRBD2. The germline gives CDR1 SGDLS, CDR2 YYNGEE. CDR3 length: 16 residues. Trimming cost V 3 bases and J 5 bases; bases outside gene matches: 6. CDR3 residues: CASSGPLAGGQDTQYF. As DNA, the CDR3 is TGTGCCAGCAGCGGCCCACTAGCGGGGGGGCAAGATACGCAGTATTTT.

This clonotype was detected a few times. The chain recombines TRBV20-1 with TRBJ2-7; D not certain. The J call may not be correct, given that the DNA end is closer to TRBJ2-5. CDR1 DFQATT and CDR2 SNEGSKA come from the germline V gene (reference sequence). The CDR3 sequence is 15 residues long. CDR3 DNA sequence: TGCAGTGCTAGAGATGACCGGCAGAGACGGGAGACCCAGTACTTC. Translation: CSARDDRQRRETQYF.

The rearrangement uses TRBV2 and TRBJ2-3; 12 bases align to TRBD2. The J segment lost 0 bases and the V segment lost 3 bases, leaving 4 bases of the junction unmatched. The length of the CDR3 is 17 residues. Germline CDR1 and CDR2: SNHLY and FYNNEI. The DNA for the CDR3 is TGTGCCAGCAGTGATCGACTAGCGGGAGAGAGCACAGATACGCAGTATTTT. The encoded protein is CASSDRLAGESTDTQYF. Based on the CDR3 plus reference TRBV2 and TRBJ2-3, the full variable domain is EPEVTQTPSHQVTQMGQEVILRCVPISNHLYFYWYRQILGQKVEFLVSFYNNEISEKSEIFDDQFSVERPDGSNFTLKIRSTKLEDSAMYFCASSDRLAGESTDTQYFGPGTRLTVL.